The subject of this entry is one T cell receptor beta chain. This sample is part of a study of blood T cell repertoires in COVID-19. Study background: From T cells, B-cell-depleted T cells, or PBMCs came the material, which was cDNA or gDNA.

The CDR3 totals 15 residues. Germline-derived CDR1 and CDR2 are SGHTS and YDEGEE. V shed 4 bases and J 6 bases; nucleotides not matched to a gene: 9. Generated by immunoSEQ multiplex PCR, the TCRdb table keeps only in-frame clones and is missing some. The sample has around 220,000 clones, roughly 87% seen once; the top ten hold 1.5% to 2%. The gene calls are TRBV5-8 and TRBJ2-1; 8 nucleotides align to TRBD2. The sequenced sample was peripheral blood. The source of this sequence is a middle-aged man with active or convalescent COVID-19. CDR3 DNA: TGTGCCAGCAGCGACGGGACTAGTATCCCCAATGAGCAGTTCTTC. The encoded protein is CASSDGTSIPNEQFF.